Following are 13 T cell receptor beta chains from one sample sequenced in a study of blood T cell repertoires in COVID-19 (dated by TCRdb to about 2020). Libraries were constructed by the immunoSEQ multiplex PCR assay. As stored in TCRdb, this immuneACCESS dataset retains in-frame rearrangements with V and J assigned. A fraction of the clones does not appear; measured against another copy, unresolved V genes explain less than half of the discrepancy, and the remainder lacks a known reason. The sample yields tens of thousands of clones; approximately 88% were counted once. The ten largest make up under 6.5% of the sample. The material sequenced was peripheral blood. These receptors came from a man aged 50 to 59 with active COVID-19.

The rearrangement links TRBV5-1 to TRBJ1-6, with D unclear. Germline V gene sequence: CDR1 SGHRS, CDR2 YFSETQ. This CDR3 has 15 amino acids. The V gene lost 4 bases and the J gene lost 7 bases, with 15 bases spanning the gap. CDR3 loop: CASSPEVNPNSPLHF. In nucleotides, the CDR3 is TGCGCCAGCAGCCCGGAGGTCAACCCGAATTCACCCCTCCACTTT. Supplemented by reference TRBV5-1 and TRBJ1-6, the full variable domain reads KAGVTQTPRYLIKTRGQQVTLSCSPISGHRSVSWYQQTPGQGLQFLFEYFSETQRNKGNFPGRFSGRQFSNSRSEMNVSTLELGDSALYLCASSPEVNPNSPLHFGNGTRLTVT.

This clone was seen a single time. V usage is TRBV18 and J usage is TRBJ1-2, with 8 nucleotides matching TRBD1. Germline V gene data show CDR1 as KGHSH and CDR2 as LQKENI. This CDR3 has 14 amino acids. The ends lost 6 bases at V and 8 bases at J; junction bases unmatched: 11. The CDR3 loop is CASSSRQGAEGYTF. CDR3 bases: TGTGCCAGCTCGTCCCGCCAGGGGGCGGAGGGCTACACCTTC.

The rearrangement uses TRBV3-1 (or the pseudogene TRBV3-2) and TRBJ1-2; D is unresolved. With 0 bases removed from V and 1 base from J, the gap between germline ends came to 15 bases. The CDR3 is 17 residues long. The germline V gene encodes CDR1 LGHDT and CDR2 YNNKEL (reference sequence). DNA for the CDR3: TGTGCCAGCAGCCAAGATCTTGGTCATCCCGGTAACTATGGCTACACCTTC. It translates to CASSQDLGHPGNYGYTF.

In nucleotides, the CDR3 is TGTGCCAGCAGTACCCGGGACTACCAGCAGTTCTTC. Residues: CASSTRDYQQFF. The V call is TRBV12-3 or TRBV12-4, the J call TRBJ2-1; TRBD2 agrees at 7 bases. The J segment lost 11 bases and the V segment lost 5 bases, leaving 6 bases of the junction unmatched. CDR3 length: 12 residues.

This CDR3 reads CASSRGQGVLSDSPLHF. In DNA, the CDR3 is TGTGCCAGCAGCCGAGGACAGGGCGTTTTGTCGGATTCACCCCTCCACTTT. This rearrangement joins TRBV5-6 to TRBJ1-6; 8 nucleotides line up with TRBD1. The trim removed 4 bases at V and 8 bases at J, leaving 14 bases unmatched. The germline V gene has CDR1 SGHDT and CDR2 YYEEEE. This CDR3 comprises 17 residues.

The chain employs TRBV7-2 and TRBJ2-7; TRBD1 matches 9 bases. Germline CDR1 reads SGHTA; CDR2 reads FQGNSA. With 3 bases clipped from V and 3 bases from J, the junction kept 3 bases outside the gene matches. This CDR3 is 14 amino acids long. The CDR3: CASSFDRGGYEQYF. The CDR3 nucleotides read TGTGCCAGCAGCTTCGACAGGGGGGGCTACGAGCAGTACTTC.

J is TRBJ1-1 and V is TRBV6-5, with D perhaps matching TRBD1 (6 bases). The CDR3 contains 13 residues. The V and J ends lost 5 bases and 5 bases respectively, with 12 bases between them. Germline loops: CDR1 MNHEY, CDR2 SVGAGI. CDR3: CASSISGDTEAFF. The CDR3 bases are TGTGCCAGCAGTATTTCAGGGGATACTGAAGCTTTCTTT.

The chain links TRBV5-1 to TRBJ2-5; 10 bases are shared with TRBD2. Germline CDR1 SGHRS, CDR2 YFSETQ. This CDR3 spans 16 amino acids. V lost 0 bases and J lost 3; bases outside the gene matches: 5. CDR3 loop: CASSLVGLAGEETQYF. The CDR3 DNA is TGCGCCAGCAGCTTGGTAGGCCTAGCGGGGGAAGAGACCCAGTACTTC.

The chain employs TRBV6-6 and TRBJ2-5; D is perhaps TRBD2 (5 bases). The CDR3 sequence is 12 residues long. V gave up 6 bases and J gave up 5 bases, with 10 bases separating them. CDR1 and CDR2 (germline): MNHNY, SVGAGI (reference sequence). The CDR3 bases are TGTGCCAGCAGCCTGGACTGGGAGACCCAGTACTTC. Translating it yields CASSLDWETQYF.

The chain recombines TRBV6-2 or TRBV6-3 with TRBJ2-2; D is ambiguous. V lost 6 bases, J lost 5 bases, and 7 bases lay in between. CDR1 is MNHEY, CDR2 SVGEGT, per germline. The CDR3 totals 12 residues. CDR3 in DNA: TGTGCCAGCAGCCCTCGGACCGGGGAGCTGTTTTTT. This translates into CASSPRTGELFF.

Only a few counts were recorded for this clone. One end of the junction does not line up with germline, which may come from a read error. The chain links TRBV5-1 to TRBJ1-1, with no clear D. The CDR3 covers 13 residues. Germline loops: CDR1 SGHRS, CDR2 YFSETQ. The CDR3 DNA follows: TGCGCCAGCAGCTTGCTTTCTAACAGTGAAGCTTTCTTT. Encoded protein: CASSLLSNSEAFF.

The J gene is TRBJ2-7, the V gene TRBV19, with 7 nucleotides matching TRBD1. Losses at the gene ends were 4 bases for V and 5 bases for J; bases not matched to a gene: 11. CDR3 size: 15 residues. Germline V gives CDR1 LNHDA, CDR2 SQIVND (reference sequence). In DNA form, the CDR3 reads TGTGCCAGTAGTACCGGACAGGTGGAGATGCACGAGCAGTACTTC. It encodes CASSTGQVEMHEQYF. The entire variable domain, with the rest obtained from reference TRBV19 and TRBJ2-7, is as follows: DGGITQSPKYLFRKEGQNVTLSCEQNLNHDAMYWYRQDPGQGLRLIYYSQIVNDFQKGDIAEGYSVSREKKESFPLTVTSAQKNPTAFYLCASSTGQVEMHEQYFGPGTRLTVT.

V gene TRBV5-1 combines with J gene TRBJ2-5; D uncertain. In germline, CDR1 is SGHRS, CDR2 YFSETQ. Trimming removed 4 bases at V and 2 bases at J, with 18 bases between. The CDR3 runs to 16 residues. CDR3 nucleotides: TGCGCCAGCAGCGCGTCCAGCGCCTACTCTCAAGAGACCCAGTACTTC. This codes for CASSASSAYSQETQYF.